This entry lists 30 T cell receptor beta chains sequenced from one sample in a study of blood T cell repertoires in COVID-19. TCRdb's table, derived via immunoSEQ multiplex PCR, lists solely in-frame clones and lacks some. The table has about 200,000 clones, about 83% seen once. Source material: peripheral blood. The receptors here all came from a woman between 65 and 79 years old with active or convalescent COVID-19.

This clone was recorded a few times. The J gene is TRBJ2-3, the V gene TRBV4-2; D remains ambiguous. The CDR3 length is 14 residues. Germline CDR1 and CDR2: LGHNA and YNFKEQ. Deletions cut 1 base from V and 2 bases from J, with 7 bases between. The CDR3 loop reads CASSQGRDTDTQYF. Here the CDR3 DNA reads TGTGCCAGCAGCCAAGGAAGAGACACAGATACGCAGTATTTT.

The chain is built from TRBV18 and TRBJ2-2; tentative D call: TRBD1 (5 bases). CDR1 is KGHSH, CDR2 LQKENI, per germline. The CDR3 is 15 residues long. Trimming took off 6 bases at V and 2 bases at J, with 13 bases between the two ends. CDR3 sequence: CASSLIGENTGELFF. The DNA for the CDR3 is TGTGCCAGCTCCCTTATAGGGGAAAACACCGGGGAGCTGTTTTTT.

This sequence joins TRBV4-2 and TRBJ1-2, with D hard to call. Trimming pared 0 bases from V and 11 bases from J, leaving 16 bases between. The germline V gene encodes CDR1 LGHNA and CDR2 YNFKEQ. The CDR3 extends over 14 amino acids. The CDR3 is CASSQERHPKSYTF. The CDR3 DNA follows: TGTGCCAGCAGCCAAGAGAGACACCCGAAGAGTTACACCTTC.

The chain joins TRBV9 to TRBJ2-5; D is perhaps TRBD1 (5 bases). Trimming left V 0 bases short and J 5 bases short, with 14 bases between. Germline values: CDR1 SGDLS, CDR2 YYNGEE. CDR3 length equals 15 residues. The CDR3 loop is CASSVVGAAGETQYF. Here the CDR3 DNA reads TGTGCCAGCAGCGTAGTAGGGGCCGCAGGGGAGACCCAGTACTTC.

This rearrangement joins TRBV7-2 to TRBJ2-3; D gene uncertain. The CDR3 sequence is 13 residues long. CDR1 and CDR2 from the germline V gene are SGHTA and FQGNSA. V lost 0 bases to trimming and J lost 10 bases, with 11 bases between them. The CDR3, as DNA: TGTGCCAGCAGCTTAGCGAACCGTCGAGCGCAGTATTTT. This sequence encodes CASSLANRRAQYF.

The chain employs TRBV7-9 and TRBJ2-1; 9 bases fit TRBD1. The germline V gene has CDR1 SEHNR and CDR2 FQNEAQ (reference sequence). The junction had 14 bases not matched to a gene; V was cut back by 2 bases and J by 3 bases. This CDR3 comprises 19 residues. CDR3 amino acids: CASSLTRTGAWNVYNEQFF. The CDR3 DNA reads TGTGCCAGCAGCTTAACGCGGACAGGGGCTTGGAACGTCTACAATGAGCAGTTCTTC.

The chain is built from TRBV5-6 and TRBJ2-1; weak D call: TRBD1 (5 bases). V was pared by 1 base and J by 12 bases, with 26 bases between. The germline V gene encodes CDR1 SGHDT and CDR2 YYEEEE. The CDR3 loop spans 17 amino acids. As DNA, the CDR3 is TGTGCCAGCAGCTTGAGGCAGGGATGGGAAGTAAGGGTTGGGCAGTTCTTC. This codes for CASSLRQGWEVRVGQFF.

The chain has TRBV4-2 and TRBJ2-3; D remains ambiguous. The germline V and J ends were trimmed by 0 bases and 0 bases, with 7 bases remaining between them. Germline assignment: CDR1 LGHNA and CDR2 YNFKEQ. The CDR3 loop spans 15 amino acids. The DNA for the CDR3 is TGTGCCAGCAGCCAAGATCGGTATAGCACAGATACGCAGTATTTT. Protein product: CASSQDRYSTDTQYF.

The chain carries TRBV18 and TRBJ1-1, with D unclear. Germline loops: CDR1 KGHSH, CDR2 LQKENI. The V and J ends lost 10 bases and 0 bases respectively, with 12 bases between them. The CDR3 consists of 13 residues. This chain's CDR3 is CATLITLNTEAFF. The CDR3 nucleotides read TGTGCCACCCTTATAACATTGAACACTGAAGCTTTCTTT.

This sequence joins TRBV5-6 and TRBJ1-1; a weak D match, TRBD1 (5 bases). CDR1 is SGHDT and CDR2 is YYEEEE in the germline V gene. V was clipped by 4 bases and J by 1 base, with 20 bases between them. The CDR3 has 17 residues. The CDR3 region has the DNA TGTGCCAGCAGCCTATGGACACTTTCTAGGGGGAACACTGAAGCTTTCTTT. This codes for CASSLWTLSRGNTEAFF.

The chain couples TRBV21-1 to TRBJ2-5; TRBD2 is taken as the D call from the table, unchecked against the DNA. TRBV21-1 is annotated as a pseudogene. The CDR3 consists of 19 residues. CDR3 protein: CASSHKRGPKGRLQETQYF. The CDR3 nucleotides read TGTGCCAGCAGCCACAAAAGGGGCCCGAAGGGGAGGTTACAAGAGACCCAGTACTTC.

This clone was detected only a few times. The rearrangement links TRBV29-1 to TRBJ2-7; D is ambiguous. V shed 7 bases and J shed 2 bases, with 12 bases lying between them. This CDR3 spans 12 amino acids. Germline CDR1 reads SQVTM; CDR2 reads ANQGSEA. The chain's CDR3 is CSAQVSTYEQYF. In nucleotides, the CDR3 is TGCAGCGCTCAGGTCTCGACCTACGAGCAGTACTTC.

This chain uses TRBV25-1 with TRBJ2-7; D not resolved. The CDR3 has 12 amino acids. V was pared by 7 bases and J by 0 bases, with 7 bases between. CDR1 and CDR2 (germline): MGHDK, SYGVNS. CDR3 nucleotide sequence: TGTGCCAGCACGGGTAGCTCCTACGAGCAGTACTTC. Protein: CASTGSSYEQYF.

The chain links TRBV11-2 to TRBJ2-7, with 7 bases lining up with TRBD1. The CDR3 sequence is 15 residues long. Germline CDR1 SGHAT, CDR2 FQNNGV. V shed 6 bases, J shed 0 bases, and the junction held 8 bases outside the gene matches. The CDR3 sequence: CASRKTGASSYEQYF. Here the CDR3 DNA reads TGTGCCAGCAGAAAAACAGGGGCCAGCTCCTACGAGCAGTACTTC.

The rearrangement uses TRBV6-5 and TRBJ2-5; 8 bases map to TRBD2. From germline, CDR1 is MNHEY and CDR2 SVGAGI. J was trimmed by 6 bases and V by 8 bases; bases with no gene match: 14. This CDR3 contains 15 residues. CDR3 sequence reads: CASQVQPGGQQTQYF. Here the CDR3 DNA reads TGTGCCAGCCAAGTACAGCCGGGAGGGCAACAGACCCAGTACTTC.

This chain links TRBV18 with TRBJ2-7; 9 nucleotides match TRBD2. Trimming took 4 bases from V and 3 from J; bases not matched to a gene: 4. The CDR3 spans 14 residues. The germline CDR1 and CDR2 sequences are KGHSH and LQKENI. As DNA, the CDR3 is TGTGCCAGCTCACATAGACTAGCGGTCTACGAGCAGTACTTC. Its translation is CASSHRLAVYEQYF. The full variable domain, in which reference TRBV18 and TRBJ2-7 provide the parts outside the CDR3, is NAGVMQNPRHLVRRRGQEARLRCSPMKGHSHVYWYRQLPEEGLKFMVYLQKENIIDESGMPKERFSAEFPKEGPSILRIQQVVRGDSAAYFCASSHRLAVYEQYFGPGTRLTVT.

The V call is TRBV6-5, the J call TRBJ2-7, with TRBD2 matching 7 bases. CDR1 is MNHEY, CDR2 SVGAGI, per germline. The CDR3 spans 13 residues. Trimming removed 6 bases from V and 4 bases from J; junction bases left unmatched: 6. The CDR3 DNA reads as TGTGCCAGCAGCCAGCGGGACGGTTACGAGCAGTACTTC. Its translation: CASSQRDGYEQYF.

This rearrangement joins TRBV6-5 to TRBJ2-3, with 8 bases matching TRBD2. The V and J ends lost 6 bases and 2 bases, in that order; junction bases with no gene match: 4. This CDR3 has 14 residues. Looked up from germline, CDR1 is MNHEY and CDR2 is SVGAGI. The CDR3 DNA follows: TGTGCCAGCAGAACGGGAGGGAACACAGATACGCAGTATTTT. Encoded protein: CASRTGGNTDTQYF.

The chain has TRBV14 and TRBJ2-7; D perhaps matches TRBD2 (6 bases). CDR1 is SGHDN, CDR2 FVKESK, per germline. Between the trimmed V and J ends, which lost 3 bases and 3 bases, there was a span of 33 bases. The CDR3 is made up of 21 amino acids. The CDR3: CASSHFSSGSAREFDYYEQYF. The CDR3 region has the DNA TGTGCCAGCAGCCATTTTTCGAGCGGGTCGGCACGCGAGTTTGACTACTACGAGCAGTACTTC.

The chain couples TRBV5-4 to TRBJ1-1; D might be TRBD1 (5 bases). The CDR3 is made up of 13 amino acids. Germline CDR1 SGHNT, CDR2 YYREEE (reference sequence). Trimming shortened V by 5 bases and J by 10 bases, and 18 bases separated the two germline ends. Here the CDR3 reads CASRDKGRQGAFF. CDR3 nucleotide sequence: TGTGCCAGCAGAGACAAGGGGCGGCAAGGAGCTTTCTTT.

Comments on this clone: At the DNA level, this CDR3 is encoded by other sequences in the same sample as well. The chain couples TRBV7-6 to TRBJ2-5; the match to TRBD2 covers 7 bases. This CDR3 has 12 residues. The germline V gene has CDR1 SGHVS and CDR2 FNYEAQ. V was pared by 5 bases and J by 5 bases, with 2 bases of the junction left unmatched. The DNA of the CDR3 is TGTGCCAGCAGCCGGGGAGGGGAGACCCAGTACTTC. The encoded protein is CASSRGGETQYF.

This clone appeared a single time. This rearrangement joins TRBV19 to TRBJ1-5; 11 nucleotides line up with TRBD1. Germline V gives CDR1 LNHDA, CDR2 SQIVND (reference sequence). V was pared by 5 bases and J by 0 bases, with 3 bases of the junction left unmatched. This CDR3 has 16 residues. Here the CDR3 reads CASSLDRGLSNQPQHF. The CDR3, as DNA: TGTGCCAGTAGTCTGGACAGGGGGCTTAGCAATCAGCCCCAGCATTTT.

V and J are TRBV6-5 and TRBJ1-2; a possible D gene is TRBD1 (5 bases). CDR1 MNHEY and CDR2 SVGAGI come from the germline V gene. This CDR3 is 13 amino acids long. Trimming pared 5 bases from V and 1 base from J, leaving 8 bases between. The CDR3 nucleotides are TGTGCCAGCAGTCCCCAGGGTAACTATGGCTACACCTTC. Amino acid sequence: CASSPQGNYGYTF.

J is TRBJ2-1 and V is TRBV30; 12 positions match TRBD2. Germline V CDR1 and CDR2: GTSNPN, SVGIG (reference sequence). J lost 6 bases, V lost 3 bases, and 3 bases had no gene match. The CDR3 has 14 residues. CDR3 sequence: CAWRKTSGSNEQFF. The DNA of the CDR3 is TGTGCCTGGAGAAAGACTAGCGGGAGCAATGAGCAGTTCTTC.

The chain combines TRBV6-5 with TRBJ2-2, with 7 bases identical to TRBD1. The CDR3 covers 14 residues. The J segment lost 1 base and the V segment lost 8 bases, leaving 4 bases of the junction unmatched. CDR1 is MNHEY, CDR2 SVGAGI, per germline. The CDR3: CASQRTGNTGELFF. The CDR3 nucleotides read TGTGCCAGCCAAAGGACAGGGAACACCGGGGAGCTGTTTTTT.

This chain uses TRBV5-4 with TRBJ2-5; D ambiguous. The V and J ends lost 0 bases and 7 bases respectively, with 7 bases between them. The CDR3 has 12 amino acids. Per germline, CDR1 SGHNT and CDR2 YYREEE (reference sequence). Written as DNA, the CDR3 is TGTGCCAGCAGCTTGGGTTCCCGGACCCAGTACTTC. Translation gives CASSLGSRTQYF.

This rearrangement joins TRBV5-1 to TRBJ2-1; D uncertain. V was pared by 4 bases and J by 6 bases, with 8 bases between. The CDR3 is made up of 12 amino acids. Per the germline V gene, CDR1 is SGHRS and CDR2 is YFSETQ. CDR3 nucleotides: TGCGCCAGCAGCCCAGACTCCAATGAGCAGTTCTTC. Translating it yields CASSPDSNEQFF.

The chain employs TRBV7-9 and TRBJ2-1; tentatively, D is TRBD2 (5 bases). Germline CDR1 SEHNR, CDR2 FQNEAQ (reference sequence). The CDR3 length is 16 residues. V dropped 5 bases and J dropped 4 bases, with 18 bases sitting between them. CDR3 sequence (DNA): TGTGCCAGCAGCCCCTGGACTTTTCTGCCGTACAATGAGCAGTTCTTC. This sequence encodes CASSPWTFLPYNEQFF. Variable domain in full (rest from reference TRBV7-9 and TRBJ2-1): DTGVSQNPRHKITKRGQNVTFRCDPISEHNRLYWYRQTLGQGPEFLTYFQNEAQLEKSRLLSDRFSAERPKGSFSTLEIQRTEQGDSAMYLCASSPWTFLPYNEQFFGPGTRLTVL.

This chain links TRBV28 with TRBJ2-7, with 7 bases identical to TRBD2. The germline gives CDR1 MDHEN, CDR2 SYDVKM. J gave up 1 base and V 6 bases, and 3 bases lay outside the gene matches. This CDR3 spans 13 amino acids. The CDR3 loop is CASSLGGSYEQYF. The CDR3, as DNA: TGTGCCAGCAGCCTGGGGGGGTCCTACGAGCAGTACTTC.

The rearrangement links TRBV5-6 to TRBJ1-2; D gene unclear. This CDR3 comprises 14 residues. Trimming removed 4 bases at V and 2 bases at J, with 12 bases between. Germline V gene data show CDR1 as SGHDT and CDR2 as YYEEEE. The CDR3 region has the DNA TGTGCCAGCAGCCCCGGTGGGCAGAACTATGGCTACACCTTC. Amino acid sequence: CASSPGGQNYGYTF.